The source of this TCR beta chain is a study of blood T cells in healthy people across ages. Trimming left V 5 bases short and J 13 bases short, with 21 bases between. The CDR3 runs to 14 residues. CDR1 and CDR2 from the germline V gene are MNHNS and SASEGT. A second PCR, run for about 6 to 12 cycles, used a sample-barcoded 5' primer plus a J-beta primer mix. Samples each returned at least 2.5 million CDR3-containing paired-end reads. TCRdb re-called the 5' RACE reads through MiXCR, storing one row per CDR3 protein. The data hold some 550,000 distinct CDR3 sequences, with around 48% observed a single time. Points on this clonotype: Its specificity is not known.

Study outcomes and limitations: Researchers deemed the diversity estimates from one million T cells underestimates. Among T cells, TCR beta diversity per million cells dropped roughly linearly as age rose.

The study drew donors from healthy Caucasian individuals in Russia aged about 6 to 90. The sequenced sample consisted of blood. The J gene is TRBJ2-1, the V gene TRBV6-1; D is possibly TRBD1 (6 bases). This clonotype originated in an elderly man in good health. CDR3 residues: CASSSGQPLGTQFF. The CDR3 nucleotides are TGTGCCAGCAGTTCCGGACAGCCTCTAGGAACCCAGTTCTTC.